This T cell receptor (beta chain) emerged from a study of blood T cell repertoires in COVID-19. Overall study: Whether acute or convalescent, the COVID-19 samples came from the United States, Italy and Spain. PBMCs, B-cell-depleted T cells, or T cells were the source of the cDNA or gDNA that made up the material.

With 5 bases clipped from V and 4 bases from J, the junction kept 10 bases outside the gene matches. CDR1 SGHNT and CDR2 YENEEA come from the germline V gene. This CDR3 contains 16 residues. Assignment of participants to cohorts was predicated upon participant-reported clinical history. TCRdb's table, derived via immunoSEQ multiplex PCR, lists solely in-frame clones and lacks some. The data show 150,000 to 200,000 clones, less than 85% seen once. This TCR came from a woman aged 60-75 years with acute COVID-19. Source material: PBMCs or T cells enriched from blood (not recorded which). The chain carries TRBV11-3 and TRBJ2-1; 8 nucleotides line up with TRBD2. The DNA for the CDR3 is TGTGCCAGCAGCGTGAGCGGGAGTGTTCGGTACAATGAGCAGTTCTTC. This encodes CASSVSGSVRYNEQFF.